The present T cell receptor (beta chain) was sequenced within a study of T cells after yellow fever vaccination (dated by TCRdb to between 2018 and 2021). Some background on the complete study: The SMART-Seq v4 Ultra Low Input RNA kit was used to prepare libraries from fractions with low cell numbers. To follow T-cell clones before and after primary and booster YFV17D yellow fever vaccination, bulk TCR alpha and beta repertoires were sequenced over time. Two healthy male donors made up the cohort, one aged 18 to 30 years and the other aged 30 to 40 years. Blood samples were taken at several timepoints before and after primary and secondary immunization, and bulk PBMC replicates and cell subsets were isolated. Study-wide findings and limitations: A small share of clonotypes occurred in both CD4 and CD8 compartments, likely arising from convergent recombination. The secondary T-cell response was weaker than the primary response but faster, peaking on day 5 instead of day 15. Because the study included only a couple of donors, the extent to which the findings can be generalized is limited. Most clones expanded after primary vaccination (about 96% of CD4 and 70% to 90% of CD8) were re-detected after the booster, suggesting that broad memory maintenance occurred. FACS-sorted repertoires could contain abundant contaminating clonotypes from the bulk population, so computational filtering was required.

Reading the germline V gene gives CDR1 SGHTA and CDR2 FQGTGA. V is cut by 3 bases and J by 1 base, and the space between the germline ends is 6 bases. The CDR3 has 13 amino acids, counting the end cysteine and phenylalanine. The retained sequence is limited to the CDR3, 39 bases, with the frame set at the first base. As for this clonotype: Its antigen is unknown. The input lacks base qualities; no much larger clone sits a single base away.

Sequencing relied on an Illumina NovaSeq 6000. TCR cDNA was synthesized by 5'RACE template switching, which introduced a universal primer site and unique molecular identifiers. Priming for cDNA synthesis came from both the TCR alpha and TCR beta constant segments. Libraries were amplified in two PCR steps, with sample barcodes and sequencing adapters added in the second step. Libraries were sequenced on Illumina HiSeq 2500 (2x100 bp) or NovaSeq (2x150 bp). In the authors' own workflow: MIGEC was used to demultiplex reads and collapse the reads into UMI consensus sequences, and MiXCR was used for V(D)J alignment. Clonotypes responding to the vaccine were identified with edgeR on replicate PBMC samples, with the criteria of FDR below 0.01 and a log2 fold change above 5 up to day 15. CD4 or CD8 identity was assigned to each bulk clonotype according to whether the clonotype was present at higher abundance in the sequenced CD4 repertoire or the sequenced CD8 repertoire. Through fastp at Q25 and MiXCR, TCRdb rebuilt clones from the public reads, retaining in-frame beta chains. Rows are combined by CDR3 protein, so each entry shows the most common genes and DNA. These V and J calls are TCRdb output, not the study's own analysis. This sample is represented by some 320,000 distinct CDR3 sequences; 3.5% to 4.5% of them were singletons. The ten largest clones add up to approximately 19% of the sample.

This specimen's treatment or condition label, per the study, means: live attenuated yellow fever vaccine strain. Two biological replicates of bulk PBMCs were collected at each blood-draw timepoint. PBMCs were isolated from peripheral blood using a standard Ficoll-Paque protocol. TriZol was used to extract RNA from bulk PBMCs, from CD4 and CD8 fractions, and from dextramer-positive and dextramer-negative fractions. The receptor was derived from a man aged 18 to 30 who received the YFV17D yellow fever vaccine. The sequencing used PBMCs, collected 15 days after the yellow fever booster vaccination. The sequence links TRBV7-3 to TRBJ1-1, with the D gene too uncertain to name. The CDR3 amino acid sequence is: CASSFQKNTEAFF. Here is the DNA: TGTGCCAGCAGCTTTCAGAAGAACACTGAAGCTTTCTTT.